These 29 T cell receptor beta chains were sequenced from one sample in a study of glioma-infiltrating T cells after dendritic cell vaccination. The time point: after dendritic cell vaccination, including at tumor progression/relapse. Assay used: immunoSEQ multiplex PCR; TCRdb lists only in-frame clones, some missing. The sample holds over 55,000 clones, about four fifths seen once. This sample comprised blood, obtained after dendritic cell vaccination. The receptor source for this set is a human donor with glioblastoma.

The rearrangement uses TRBV6-5 and TRBJ2-7; D is unresolved. The V gene lost 2 bases and the J gene lost 3 bases, with 2 bases spanning the gap. Germline V gene data show CDR1 as MNHEY and CDR2 as SVGAGI. The CDR3 loop spans 11 amino acids. CDR3 in amino acids: CASSYRYEQYF. The CDR3 DNA reads TGTGCCAGCAGTTACCGCTACGAGCAGTACTTC.

The V and J genes are TRBV9 and TRBJ1-1; maybe TRBD1 (6 bases). Trimming left V 3 bases short and J 4 bases short, with 13 bases between. Germline lookup yields CDR1 SGDLS and CDR2 YYNGEE. The CDR3 length is 14 residues. The CDR3 here is CASSGTAGVTEAFF. The DNA for the CDR3 is TGTGCCAGCAGCGGGACAGCTGGGGTCACTGAAGCTTTCTTT.

The chain joins TRBV27 to TRBJ1-2; possibly TRBD1 for D (5 bases). CDR1 and CDR2 from the germline V gene are MNHEY and SMNVEV (reference sequence). CDR3 length equals 13 residues. V lost 6 bases and J 8 bases, leaving 16 bases between the germline ends. CDR3 coding DNA: TGTGCCAGCAGACGCGGGGAGGGGTCCGGCTACACCTTC. Its protein product is CASRRGEGSGYTF.

This chain joins TRBV7-6 and TRBJ2-3; TRBD1 agrees at 8 bases. From germline, CDR1 is SGHVS and CDR2 FNYEAQ. This CDR3 is 16 amino acids long. V lost 5 bases to trimming and J lost 3 bases; unmatched junction nucleotides: 10. CDR3 coding DNA: TGTGCCAGCAGCCCACAGGGGGGATCCTGGACAGATACGCAGTATTTT. Amino acid sequence: CASSPQGGSWTDTQYF.

The chain joins TRBV2 to TRBJ2-7; 7 positions match TRBD2. The CDR3 is 13 amino acids. After removal of 5 bases from V and 0 bases from J, the junction contained 1 base not matched to a gene. CDR1 and CDR2 (germline): SNHLY, FYNNEI. The CDR3 nucleotides read TGTGCCAGCAGTACGGGGGGCTCCTACGAGCAGTACTTC. It encodes CASSTGGSYEQYF. The whole variable domain, remainder taken from reference TRBV2 and TRBJ2-7, is EPEVTQTPSHQVTQMGQEVILRCVPISNHLYFYWYRQILGQKVEFLVSFYNNEISEKSEIFDDQFSVERPDGSNFTLKIRSTKLEDSAMYFCASSTGGSYEQYFGPGTRLTVT.

J is TRBJ1-1 and V is TRBV6-5, with 8 nucleotides matching TRBD1. CDR1 MNHEY and CDR2 SVGAGI come from the germline V gene. This CDR3 has 14 amino acids. After removal of 4 bases from V and 4 bases from J, the junction contained 5 bases not matched to a gene. The CDR3 protein is CASSSQTGGTEAFF. CDR3 DNA sequence: TGTGCCAGCAGTTCTCAAACAGGGGGCACTGAAGCTTTCTTT.

The chain couples TRBV5-1 to TRBJ2-1; 9 bases map to TRBD2. Germline V gene lookup returns CDR1 SGHRS and CDR2 YFSETQ. V lost 0 bases and J lost 10; bases outside the gene matches: 8. The CDR3 has 15 residues. The CDR3 nucleotides read TGCGCCAGCAGCTTGGGCGGGGGGGCTCTTGTCGAGCAGTTCTTC. It codes for CASSLGGGALVEQFF.

Only a few counts were recorded for this clone. This rearrangement joins TRBV5-1 to TRBJ1-3; 10 positions agree with TRBD1. The CDR3 consists of 24 residues. Germline trimming cut 0 bases from V and 2 bases from J; bases unmatched to any gene: 26. From germline, CDR1 is SGHRS and CDR2 YFSETQ. CDR3 coding DNA: TGCGCCAGCAGCTTGGGATCGACCAGCCATACGACAGGGGGCAGGAGATCCCCTGGAAACACCATATATTTT. Amino acids: CASSLGSTSHTTGGRRSPGNTIYF. Together with reference TRBV5-1 and TRBJ1-3, the CDR3 gives the full variable domain: KAGVTQTPRYLIKTRGQQVTLSCSPISGHRSVSWYQQTPGQGLQFLFEYFSETQRNKGNFPGRFSGRQFSNSRSEMNVSTLELGDSALYLCASSLGSTSHTTGGRRSPGNTIYFGEGSWLTVV.

The genes are TRBV5-6 and TRBJ2-7; the match to TRBD1 covers 10 bases. The germline V gene has CDR1 SGHDT and CDR2 YYEEEE. The CDR3 is 14 amino acids. V shed 1 base and J 9 bases; nucleotides not matched to a gene: 7. The CDR3 protein is CASSLWDRGTGQYF. The CDR3 DNA reads as TGTGCCAGCAGCTTGTGGGACAGGGGTACAGGGCAGTACTTC.

The V gene is TRBV15, the J gene TRBJ2-7; D is perhaps TRBD2 (5 bases). V was trimmed by 4 bases and J by 2 bases, leaving 12 bases between them. The length of the CDR3 is 14 residues. Germline-derived CDR1 and CDR2 are LNHNV and YYDKDF (reference sequence). CDR3 nucleotides: TGTGCCACCAGCATCAGAAGCGGACCCTACGAGCAGTACTTC. It encodes CATSIRSGPYEQYF.

The chain employs TRBV11-1 and TRBJ2-2; perhaps TRBD2 as D (6 bases). This CDR3 has 13 amino acids. V lost 5 bases to trimming and J lost 4 bases, with 8 bases between them. Germline values: CDR1 SGHAT, CDR2 FQDESV (reference sequence). CDR3 protein: CASSRDSTGELFF. The CDR3 coding sequence is TGTGCCAGCAGCCGGGACTCCACCGGGGAGCTGTTTTTT.

This clone was picked up a small number of times. The J gene is TRBJ2-7, the V gene TRBV5-8, with TRBD2 matching 7 bases. Germline CDR1 reads SGHTS; CDR2 reads YDEGEE. The J segment lost 0 bases and the V segment lost 4 bases, leaving 13 bases of the junction unmatched. The CDR3 has 17 residues. DNA of the CDR3: TGTGCCAGCAGCCGCACGGGGAGGGAGAGGAGCTCCTACGAGCAGTACTTC. Protein: CASSRTGRERSSYEQYF.

This clone showed up just a few times. The V call is TRBV7-6, the J call TRBJ1-3; TRBD1 aligns across 7 bases. Germline loops: CDR1 SGHVS, CDR2 FNYEAQ. The V segment lost 5 bases and the J segment 3 bases; nucleotides outside the gene matches: 4. The length of the CDR3 is 14 residues. CDR3 DNA: TGTGCCAGCAGCATACGGGACAGTGGAAACACCATATATTTT. This sequence encodes CASSIRDSGNTIYF.

The chain has TRBV5-4 and TRBJ2-7; 7 bases fit TRBD1. The V gene end was trimmed by 0 bases and the J gene end by 3 bases; junction bases not matched to a gene: 3. The CDR3 covers 14 residues. Germline CDR1 is SGHNT and CDR2 is YYREEE (reference sequence). Here the CDR3 reads CASSLGQGNYEQYF. In DNA, the CDR3 is TGTGCCAGCAGCTTGGGACAGGGAAACTACGAGCAGTACTTC. Drawing the rest from reference TRBV5-4 and TRBJ2-7, the complete variable domain is ETGVTQSPTHLIKTRGQQVTLRCSSQSGHNTVSWYQQALGQGPQFIFQYYREEENGRGNFPPRFSGLQFPNYSSELNVNALELDDSALYLCASSLGQGNYEQYFGPGTRLTVT.

The rearrangement links TRBV18 to TRBJ2-1, with unresolved D. The germline CDR1 and CDR2 sequences are KGHSH and LQKENI. V dropped 0 bases and J dropped 3 bases, with 9 bases sitting between them. The CDR3 consists of 15 residues. CDR3 residues: CASSPPLTYYNEQFF. DNA of the CDR3: TGTGCCAGCTCACCACCGTTGACTTACTACAATGAGCAGTTCTTC. Complete variable domain (other parts from reference TRBV18 and TRBJ2-1): NAGVMQNPRHLVRRRGQEARLRCSPMKGHSHVYWYRQLPEEGLKFMVYLQKENIIDESGMPKERFSAEFPKEGPSILRIQQVVRGDSAAYFCASSPPLTYYNEQFFGPGTRLTVL.

CDR3 DNA: TGCGCCAGCAGCTTTACAGGGTCGGTCAACGAGCAGTACTTC. Its protein product is CASSFTGSVNEQYF. The rearrangement uses TRBV5-1 and TRBJ2-7, with D maybe TRBD1 (6 bases). Looked up from germline, CDR1 is SGHRS and CDR2 is YFSETQ. CDR3 length: 14 amino acids. V dropped 2 bases and J dropped 5 bases, with 14 bases sitting between them.

The chain recombines TRBV7-2 with TRBJ1-6; D perhaps matches TRBD1 (5 bases). The V gene's germline CDR1 is SGHTA and CDR2 FQGNSA. CDR3 length: 15 amino acids. V was cut by 7 bases and J by 8 bases, with 18 bases left in between. Here the CDR3 DNA reads TGTGCCAGCAACGAGGTGGGGGGAGGGGATTCACCCCTCCACTTT. Translated: CASNEVGGGDSPLHF.

This chain connects TRBV7-2 to TRBJ1-2; D not resolved. V was pared by 0 bases and J by 4 bases, with 9 bases between. The CDR3 extends over 14 amino acids. Germline V gene lookup returns CDR1 SGHTA and CDR2 FQGNSA. The CDR3 loop reads CASSLARSFYGYTF. The CDR3 nucleotides are TGTGCCAGCAGCTTAGCCCGCAGTTTCTATGGCTACACCTTC.

CDR3 bases: TGTGCCAGCAGTTTGTACGGAGGCACAGATACGCAGTATTTT. Its translation is CASSLYGGTDTQYF. The rearrangement uses TRBV27 and TRBJ2-3; D call uncertain. The germline V and J ends were trimmed by 3 bases and 1 base, with 8 bases remaining between them. The CDR3 totals 14 residues. In germline, CDR1 is MNHEY, CDR2 SMNVEV (reference sequence).

V usage is TRBV7-2 and J usage is TRBJ1-1; no reliable D call. The ends were cut back, 6 bases at V and 1 base at J, with 9 bases in the middle. The CDR3 extends over 13 amino acids. The V gene's germline CDR1 is SGHTA and CDR2 FQGNSA. This CDR3 is CASRREANTEAFF. The CDR3 DNA reads as TGTGCCAGCAGACGGGAAGCGAACACTGAAGCTTTCTTT.

The J gene is TRBJ2-4, the V gene TRBV2; D ambiguous. Per germline, CDR1 SNHLY and CDR2 FYNNEI. The CDR3 sequence is 11 residues long. Trimming removed 7 bases from V and 5 bases from J, with 6 bases in between. The CDR3 reads CASKAENIQYF. DNA of the CDR3: TGTGCCAGCAAGGCGGAAAACATTCAGTACTTC.

This sequence joins TRBV11-3 and TRBJ2-3; 7 bases are a match to TRBD1. This CDR3 is 15 amino acids long. V lost 4 bases, J lost 4 bases, and 8 bases stayed unmatched. Per the germline V gene, CDR1 is SGHNT and CDR2 is YENEEA. As DNA, the CDR3 is TGTGCCAGCAGCTCGCGGCAGGGGGTATCAGATACGCAGTATTTT. This translates into CASSSRQGVSDTQYF.

V and J are TRBV5-1 and TRBJ1-1; D not certain. Germline CDR1 and CDR2: SGHRS and YFSETQ. CDR3 length: 14 residues. V lost 4 bases and J 1 base, leaving 11 bases between the germline ends. CDR3 DNA sequence: TGCGCCAGCAGCCTACTACCACAGAACACTGAAGCTTTCTTT. Its translation: CASSLLPQNTEAFF.

This chain connects TRBV5-1 to TRBJ2-7; no definite D call. Germline assignment: CDR1 SGHRS and CDR2 YFSETQ. Trimming took 5 bases from V and 5 from J, leaving 11 bases between them. The CDR3 length is 12 residues. The CDR3 DNA reads TGCGCCAGCAGTCCAAACTACCACGAGCAGTACTTC. It specifies CASSPNYHEQYF. Using reference TRBV5-1 and TRBJ2-7 for the parts outside the CDR3, the full variable domain is KAGVTQTPRYLIKTRGQQVTLSCSPISGHRSVSWYQQTPGQGLQFLFEYFSETQRNKGNFPGRFSGRQFSNSRSEMNVSTLELGDSALYLCASSPNYHEQYFGPGTRLTVT.

This clone was recorded only once. The chain links TRBV7-9 to TRBJ1-4; the match to TRBD1 covers 8 bases. Germline V gene data show CDR1 as SEHNR and CDR2 as FQNEAQ (reference sequence). V trimming: 4 bases; J trimming: 5 bases; junction bases outside the gene matches: 6. This CDR3 has 15 residues. The CDR3 DNA reads as TGTGCCAGCAGCTCCTACAGGGGGAAGAATGAAAAACTGTTTTTT. Translating gives CASSSYRGKNEKLFF.

The gene calls are TRBV6-6 and TRBJ1-1; D is unresolved. The V gene's germline CDR1 is MNHNY and CDR2 SVGAGI (reference sequence). This CDR3 has 13 amino acids. V lost 5 bases, J lost 1 base, and 8 bases lay in between. The CDR3: CASSPSGNTEAFF. The CDR3 bases are TGTGCCAGCAGTCCCTCGGGGAACACTGAAGCTTTCTTT.

The genes are TRBV5-1 and TRBJ2-2, with 12 bases aligning to TRBD2. Germline values: CDR1 SGHRS, CDR2 YFSETQ. The J segment lost 1 base and the V segment lost 2 bases, leaving 6 bases of the junction unmatched. CDR3 size: 18 residues. The CDR3 reads CASSFLTTSGGNTGELFF. DNA of the CDR3: TGCGCCAGCAGCTTTTTAACGACTAGCGGGGGGAACACCGGGGAGCTGTTTTTT.

The chain recombines TRBV30 with TRBJ1-6; D gene unclear. The CDR3 consists of 15 residues. Trimming removed 0 bases at V and 1 base at J, with 7 bases between. Per the germline V gene, CDR1 is GTSNPN and CDR2 is SVGIG (reference sequence). The CDR3 loop is CAWSVSGSYNSPLHF. In DNA form, the CDR3 reads TGTGCCTGGAGTGTATCGGGATCCTATAATTCACCCCTCCACTTT. The variable domain in full, with the rest retrieved from reference TRBV30 and TRBJ1-6, is SQTIHQWPATLVQPVGSPLSLECTVEGTSNPNLYWYRQAAGRGLQLLFYSVGIGQISSEVPQNLSASRPQDRQFILSSKKLLLSDSGFYLCAWSVSGSYNSPLHFGNGTRLTVT.

The sample holds one count of this clone. J is TRBJ1-6 and V is TRBV25-1; D is unresolved. Germline V gives CDR1 MGHDK, CDR2 SYGVNS. There are 12 residues in the CDR3. Trimming took off 2 bases at V and 8 bases at J, with 4 bases between the two ends. CDR3 nucleotide sequence: TGTGCCAGCAGTGAAGCGGATTCACCCCTCCACTTT. Amino acids: CASSEADSPLHF.